This T cell receptor (beta chain) was retrieved from a study of T cell responses to AZD1222 COVID-19 vaccine. Study summary: Pooled together were second doses at about 4 or about 12 weeks. Study-wide findings and caveats: Samples come after the peak T cell response, not at day 14. The donor cohort was predominantly white British with a female majority, and clonal diversity may have been underestimated.

The data were produced by immunoSEQ multiplex PCR, yet TCRdb's version contains in-frame clones alone and is incomplete. The sample records 150,000 to 200,000 clones, 85% to 95% being singletons. For this clone: The target antigen is unknown.

Germline CDR1 is LNHNV and CDR2 is YYDKDF (reference sequence). The ends were cut back, 1 base at V and 14 bases at J, with 11 bases in the middle. The CDR3 has 11 residues. This sequence was found in an adult in good health. V gene TRBV15 combines with J gene TRBJ1-2; D not certain. Source: peripheral blood, taken on day 0 of AZD1222 vaccination. The CDR3 DNA reads as TGTGCCACCAGCAGAGGACCCGACCTTACCTTC. Translation: CATSRGPDLTF.